This TCR beta chain is drawn from a study of PD-L1 blockade in urothelial cancer. Whole-study results and caveats: The study found that durable-benefit patients expanded tumor-associated blood clones more at 3 weeks. Having blood TCR clonality under the median before treatment predicted better survival.

For this clone: Its target is not known.

Time point meaning: pretreatment peripheral blood. Clones were sequenced by immunoSEQ multiplex PCR, and TCRdb holds only the in-frame ones, with some missing. The table records roughly 51,000 clones, 79% of them present only once. The V end was cut by 3 bases, the J end by 8 bases, with 13 bases between. The CDR3 sequence is 13 residues long. CDR1 SGHTS and CDR2 YDEGEE come from the germline V gene. This TCR derives from a man aged 65 to 79 with urothelial cancer. Sequenced here: PBMCs, sampled around atezolizumab (anti-PD-L1) treatment. The chain recombines TRBV5-8 with TRBJ2-3; possibly TRBD1 for D (6 bases). DNA for the CDR3: TGTGCCAGCAGCTCCAGGGGTACATCTACGCAGTATTTT. Translating gives CASSSRGTSTQYF.